A selection of T cell receptor beta chains follows, all from one sample in a study of T cells in localized non-small cell lung cancer. Only in-frame clones appear in the TCRdb table, and some are missing; sequencing was by immunoSEQ multiplex PCR. The sample includes around 35,000 clones, over 75% of them seen just once. This specimen was peripheral blood, taken before any cancer treatment. These TCRs come from a male donor older than 55 with stage III squamous cell lung carcinoma. Both conserved end residues are part of each CDR3. Each record gives: J gene, D gene, V gene, clone size, CDR3 DNA, CDR3 protein. The D gene is left open where the match is weak. The size field is filled for only some rows; it gives once, few, many or a size class.

j_gene: TRBJ1-1; d_gene: NA; v_gene: TRBV7-2; abundance: few; CDR3nt: TGTGCCAGTCAGGGTAACACTGAAGCTTTCTTT; CDR3aa: CASQGNTEAFF
j_gene: TRBJ2-5; d_gene: TRBD2; v_gene: TRBV5-6; abundance: NA; CDR3nt: TGTGCCAGCAGCTTGGCCGGGACTAGCGTTTCGACCCAGTACTTC; CDR3aa: CASSLAGTSVSTQYF
j_gene: TRBJ1-1; d_gene: NA; v_gene: TRBV6-6; abundance: once; CDR3nt: TGTGCCAGCAGTTTAACAGGGATAGTCACTGAAGCTTTCTTT; CDR3aa: CASSLTGIVTEAFF
j_gene: TRBJ1-1; d_gene: NA; v_gene: TRBV19; abundance: NA; CDR3nt: TGTGCCAGTAGTATGGCAGGGATAGGTGAAGCTTTCTTT; CDR3aa: CASSMAGIGEAFF
j_gene: TRBJ1-2; d_gene: NA; v_gene: TRBV11-2; abundance: NA; CDR3nt: TGTGCCAGCAGCTTTGACACATACTATGGCTACACCTTC; CDR3aa: CASSFDTYYGYTF
j_gene: TRBJ2-3; d_gene: TRBD1; v_gene: TRBV6-6; abundance: NA; CDR3nt: TGTGCCAGCAGGCGACAGGGTAAAACAGCAGATACGCAGTATTTT; CDR3aa: CASRRQGKTADTQYF
j_gene: TRBJ2-5; d_gene: TRBD2; v_gene: TRBV19; abundance: NA; CDR3nt: TGTGCCAGTAGTACCGGGAGGGGTCGGCGGGAGACCCAGTACTTC; CDR3aa: CASSTGRGRRETQYF
j_gene: TRBJ1-4; d_gene: TRBD1; v_gene: TRBV5-1; abundance: NA; CDR3nt: TGCGCCAGCAGCTTGGGAGGACGACAGGGTAATGAAAAACTGTTTTTT; CDR3aa: CASSLGGRQGNEKLFF
j_gene: TRBJ1-5; d_gene: TRBD1; v_gene: TRBV2; abundance: NA; CDR3nt: TGTGCCAGTGAGGAGGGACAGTTCAATCAGCCCCAGCATTTT; CDR3aa: CASEEGQFNQPQHF
j_gene: TRBJ2-2; d_gene: TRBD2; v_gene: TRBV5-8; abundance: once; CDR3nt: TGTGCCAGCAGCTTGGTTTTGACTAGCGGGGATAACACCGGGGAGCTGTTTTTT; CDR3aa: CASSLVLTSGDNTGELFF
j_gene: TRBJ2-5; d_gene: NA; v_gene: TRBV7-3; abundance: NA; CDR3nt: TGTGCCAGCAGCTTGGTAGATGGAGAGACCCAGTACTTC; CDR3aa: CASSLVDGETQYF
j_gene: TRBJ1-5; d_gene: NA; v_gene: TRBV2; abundance: NA; CDR3nt: TGTGCCAGCAGTGAGGGGCTGGATCAGCCCCAGCATTTT; CDR3aa: CASSEGLDQPQHF
j_gene: TRBJ2-7; d_gene: TRBD1; v_gene: TRBV18; abundance: NA; CDR3nt: TGTGCCAGCTCAACCTCAGGGGGCGTCGAGCAGTACTTC; CDR3aa: CASSTSGGVEQYF
j_gene: TRBJ1-2; d_gene: NA; v_gene: TRBV7-2; abundance: NA; CDR3nt: TGTGCCAGCAGCCCCCGGGGGGTTCTCTATGGCTACACCTTC; CDR3aa: CASSPRGVLYGYTF
j_gene: TRBJ2-2; d_gene: TRBD2; v_gene: TRBV27; abundance: NA; CDR3nt: TGTGCCAGCAGCCGGGGGGGGTACACCGGGGAGCTGTTTTTT; CDR3aa: CASSRGGYTGELFF
j_gene: TRBJ1-2; d_gene: TRBD1; v_gene: TRBV19; abundance: NA; CDR3nt: TGTGCCAGTAGTACCGGCGGGACAGGAAATTATGGCTACACCTTC; CDR3aa: CASSTGGTGNYGYTF